These 10 T cell receptor beta chains share one sample of origin, sequenced in a study of CD8+ T cells in alopecia areata. Treatment: oral pan-JAK inhibitor, 5-10 mg twice daily. RNA, once extracted, was reverse transcribed into cDNA for use as the sequencing template. The repertoire was sequenced with immunoSEQ multiplex PCR; TCRdb's copy has only in-frame clones and lacks some. Of tens of thousands of clones in the sample, around 29% were seen once. Sequencing used CD8+ T cells sorted from blood, obtained at week 4, from a patient treated with tofacitinib. These receptors were collected from a human donor with alopecia areata.

This chain joins TRBV21-1 and TRBJ2-7; the table's D call of TRBD2 was not tested on the DNA. TRBV21-1 is a pseudogene locus. CDR3 length: 14 amino acids. The CDR3 is CASSNFFVADEQYF. The CDR3 DNA follows: TGTGCCAGCAGCAATTTCTTCGTGGCGGACGAGCAGTACTTC.

This rearrangement joins TRBV10-3 to TRBJ1-4, with 9 bases aligning to TRBD1. Germline V gene data show CDR1 as ENHRY and CDR2 as SYGVKD. There are 14 residues in the CDR3. Germline trimming cut 5 bases from V and 4 bases from J; bases unmatched to any gene: 2. CDR3 amino acids: CAISRDRVNEKLFF. The CDR3, as DNA: TGTGCCATCAGTCGGGACAGGGTTAATGAAAAACTGTTTTTT.

Regarding this clone: The junction departs from the called germline gene at one end, perhaps through a read error. V and J are TRBV29-1 and TRBJ2-1; tentatively, D is TRBD2 (5 bases). CDR3 length: 10 residues. Per germline, CDR1 SQVTM and CDR2 ANQGSEA. CDR3 sequence: CSVDSRDPLF. The CDR3 DNA reads as TGCAGCGTTGATAGCCGGGATCCCCTCTTC.

The genes are TRBV9 and TRBJ2-1; 14 bases align to TRBD2. CDR1 is SGDLS and CDR2 is YYNGEE in the germline V gene. This CDR3 is 16 amino acids long. V was clipped by 4 bases and J by 6 bases; unmatched bases: 6. The CDR3 loop reads CASSPTSGRAVNEQFF. The CDR3 coding sequence is TGTGCCAGCAGCCCGACTAGCGGGAGGGCCGTCAATGAGCAGTTCTTC.

The CDR3 region is CASSSAVTTGAYNEQFF. In nucleotides, the CDR3 is TGTGCCAGCAGCTCGGCAGTTACTACAGGGGCCTACAATGAGCAGTTCTTC. The V gene is TRBV7-9, the J gene TRBJ2-1; 7 bases are a match to TRBD1. V lost 4 bases, J lost 2 bases, and 11 bases stayed unmatched. Germline V gene sequence: CDR1 SEHNR, CDR2 FQNEAQ (reference sequence). The CDR3 sequence is 17 residues long.

This clone was seen a few times. The chain is built from TRBV6-6 and TRBJ1-1, with D perhaps matching TRBD1 (5 bases). Trimming removed 7 bases from V and 2 bases from J, with 11 bases in between. The CDR3 is 13 amino acids. The germline gives CDR1 MNHNY, CDR2 SVGAGI (reference sequence). The CDR3 here is CASKFRVNTEAFF. CDR3 nucleotide sequence: TGTGCCAGCAAGTTCAGGGTCAACACTGAAGCTTTCTTT.

The V and J genes are TRBV5-1 and TRBJ2-2; D call uncertain. Between the trimmed V and J ends, which lost 2 bases and 4 bases, there was a span of 9 bases. In germline, CDR1 is SGHRS, CDR2 YFSETQ. The CDR3 has 14 residues. For the CDR3, the DNA is TGCGCCAGCAGCTTAGGACCGAGCACCGGGGAGCTGTTTTTT. As protein: CASSLGPSTGELFF.

This clone has just a few counts. The genes are TRBV4-1 and TRBJ2-1; D not certain. Germline V gives CDR1 MGHRA, CDR2 YSYEKL. Trimming stripped 1 base from V and 4 bases from J, with 11 bases between. The CDR3 extends over 15 amino acids. The CDR3 sequence is CASSQVTGFYNEQFF. The DNA of the CDR3 is TGCGCCAGCAGCCAAGTGACCGGGTTTTACAATGAGCAGTTCTTC.

This clone was detected only a few times. This specimen includes other DNA sequences encoding the same CDR3. The chain recombines TRBV5-1 with TRBJ2-1; TRBD1 matches at 9 bases. J was trimmed by 4 bases and V by 2 bases; bases with no gene match: 4. This CDR3 contains 15 residues. Germline V CDR1 and CDR2: SGHRS, YFSETQ. The CDR3 coding sequence is TGCGCCAGCAGCTTAAGGACAGGGGCGTACAATGAGCAGTTCTTC. Protein product: CASSLRTGAYNEQFF.

CDR3 amino acids: CSVDPHAFF. The CDR3 DNA is TGCAGCGTGGACCCCCATGCTTTCTTT. The V call is TRBV29-1, the J call TRBJ1-1; D remains unclear. Germline CDR1 reads SQVTM; CDR2 reads ANQGSEA. The CDR3 is 9 amino acids. V lost 6 bases, J lost 11 bases, and 10 bases lay in between.